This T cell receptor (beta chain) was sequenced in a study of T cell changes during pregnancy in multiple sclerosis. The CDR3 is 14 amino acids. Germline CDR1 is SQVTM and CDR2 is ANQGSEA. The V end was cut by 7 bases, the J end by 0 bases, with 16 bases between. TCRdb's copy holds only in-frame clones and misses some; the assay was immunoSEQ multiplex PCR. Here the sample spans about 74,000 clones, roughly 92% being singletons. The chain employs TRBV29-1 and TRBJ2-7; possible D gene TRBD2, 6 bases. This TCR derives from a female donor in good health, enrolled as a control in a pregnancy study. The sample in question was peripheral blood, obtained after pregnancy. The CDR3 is CSAAGRGRSYEQYF. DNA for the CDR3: TGCAGCGCAGCAGGGCGGGGACGCTCCTACGAGCAGTACTTC.